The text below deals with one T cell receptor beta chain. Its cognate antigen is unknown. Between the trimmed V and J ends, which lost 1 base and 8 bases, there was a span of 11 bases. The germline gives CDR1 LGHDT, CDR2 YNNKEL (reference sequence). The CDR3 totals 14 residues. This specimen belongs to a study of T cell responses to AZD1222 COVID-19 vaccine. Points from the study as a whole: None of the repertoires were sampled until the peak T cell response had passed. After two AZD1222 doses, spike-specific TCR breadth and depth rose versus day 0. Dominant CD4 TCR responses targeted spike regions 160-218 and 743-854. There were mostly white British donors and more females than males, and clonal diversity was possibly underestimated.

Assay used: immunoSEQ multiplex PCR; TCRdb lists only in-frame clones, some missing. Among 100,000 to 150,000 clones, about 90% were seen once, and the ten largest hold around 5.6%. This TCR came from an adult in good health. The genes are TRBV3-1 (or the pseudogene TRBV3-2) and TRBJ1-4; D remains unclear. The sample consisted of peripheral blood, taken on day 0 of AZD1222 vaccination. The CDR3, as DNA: TGTGCCAGCAGCCAAGTTCCCGGGTCCGAAAAACTGTTTTTT. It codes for CASSQVPGSEKLFF.